The present T cell receptor (beta chain) was sequenced within a study of control samples from healthy donors and cancer patients. Per the germline V gene, CDR1 is LGHNA and CDR2 is YNFKEQ. The ends were cut back, 0 bases at V and 3 bases at J, with 8 bases in the middle. This CDR3 is built from 15 residues. Measured with immunoSEQ multiplex PCR; TCRdb has only the in-frame clones, and not every one. The table has roughly 190,000 clones, 91% seen once. The specimen sequenced was blood. The rearrangement links TRBV4-2 to TRBJ1-4, with D maybe TRBD1 (6 bases). The sequence derives from a woman aged 25-40 years in good health. CDR3 nucleotides: TGTGCCAGCAGCCAAGATTACAGGGCTAATGAAAAACTGTTTTTT. Protein: CASSQDYRANEKLFF.